These 20 T cell receptor beta chains were all obtained from the same sample, sequenced in a study of regulatory T cells in long-lasting Graves disease. Arm-PCR of CDR3 regions and iRepertoire HTBI primers were the basis on which TCR beta libraries were built. TCRdb analysed the multiplex PCR reads with MiXCR anew, one entry per CDR3 protein. The repertoire holds under 700,000 distinct CDR3 sequences, with around 16% as singletons. The time point: newly diagnosed GD, antithyroid drugs for less than 3 months. PBMC RNA served as the TCR library source. This sample also appeared in a second study, on T cells in Graves' hyperthyroidism and ophthalmopathy.

This specimen consisted of peripheral blood mononuclear cells (PBMCs), obtained at new diagnosis, from a patient treated with antithyroid drugs. The receptors originated from a woman aged 35-65 years with Graves disease.

This clonotype was seen repeatedly, ten times or more. The chain employs TRBV12-3 or TRBV12-4 and TRBJ2-7; maybe TRBD1 (6 bases). The germline V and J ends were trimmed by 5 bases and 3 bases, with 17 bases remaining between them. CDR3 length: 15 residues. The CDR3 DNA reads TGTGCCAGCAGTCGACACGGATACAGGGTCTACGAGCAGTACTTC. It codes for CASSRHGYRVYEQYF.

This clonotype came up many times. The chain combines TRBV11-3 with TRBJ2-1; D remains unclear. CDR1 and CDR2 (germline): SGHNT, YENEEA. Trimming left V 0 bases short and J 5 bases short, with 8 bases between. The length of the CDR3 is 14 residues. CDR3 protein: CASSLERKDNEQFF. The CDR3 nucleotides read TGTGCCAGCAGCTTAGAAAGGAAAGACAATGAGCAGTTCTTC.

This clonotype was observed many times. The chain employs TRBV3-1 and TRBJ2-5, with 7 bases aligning to TRBD1. Trimming at V came to 3 bases and at J to 3 bases, leaving 10 bases not matched to a gene. Looked up from germline, CDR1 is LGHDT and CDR2 is YNNKEL (reference sequence). The CDR3 spans 16 residues. Here the CDR3 reads CASSHFSWQGEETQYF. The CDR3 nucleotides read TGTGCCAGCAGCCATTTTTCGTGGCAGGGGGAAGAGACCCAGTACTTC.

The sample holds a few counts of this clonotype. This chain links TRBV7-9 with TRBJ1-4, with 7 bases aligning to TRBD1. There are 15 residues in the CDR3. J was trimmed by 5 bases and V by 3 bases; bases with no gene match: 6. In germline, CDR1 is SEHNR, CDR2 FQNEAQ (reference sequence). As DNA, the CDR3 is TGTGCCAGCAGCTTCGGACAGGCCCTAAATGAAAAACTGTTTTTT. Its translation: CASSFGQALNEKLFF.

V and J are TRBV5-5 and TRBJ1-6, with D possibly being TRBD1 (5 bases). V gave up 0 bases and J gave up 9 bases, with 16 bases separating them. The CDR3 is 16 residues long. CDR1 is SGHKS and CDR2 is YYEKEE in the germline V gene (reference sequence). CDR3 coding DNA: TGTGCCAGCAGCTTGGAGTGGGGATCAGGGAGTTCACCCCTCCACTTT. This gives the protein CASSLEWGSGSSPLHF.

This clonotype was detected ten times or more. The gene calls are TRBV28 and TRBJ1-2; 7 bases are a match to TRBD1. Germline CDR1 and CDR2: MDHEN and SYDVKM. V was pared by 5 bases and J by 1 base, with 7 bases of the junction left unmatched. The CDR3 is made up of 15 amino acids. CDR3: CASSPTGARNYGYTF. The CDR3 DNA follows: TGTGCCAGCAGTCCCACAGGGGCGCGTAACTATGGCTACACCTTC.

This chain connects TRBV30 to TRBJ1-1; 7 bases map to TRBD1. V lost 7 bases and J lost 0; bases outside the gene matches: 2. This CDR3 is 12 amino acids long. The germline CDR1 and CDR2 sequences are GTSNPN and SVGIG (reference sequence). CDR3 bases: TGTGCCTTGGACAGGTTGAACACTGAAGCTTTCTTT. This encodes CALDRLNTEAFF.

This clonotype was found many times. The V call is TRBV11-2, the J call TRBJ1-1; no firm D call. The CDR3 is 17 residues long. Germline CDR1 SGHAT, CDR2 FQNNGV. Trimming removed 4 bases from V and 1 base from J, with 19 bases in between. CDR3 DNA: TGTGCCAGCAGCTCACTCACGGGCCTCCGAGGGAACACTGAAGCTTTCTTT. Its translation is CASSSLTGLRGNTEAFF.

This clonotype was picked up many times. This chain links TRBV7-9 with TRBJ1-1; tentative D call: TRBD1 (5 bases). The CDR3 contains 15 residues. V lost 7 bases to trimming and J lost 1 base, with 16 bases between them. Germline V gene lookup returns CDR1 SEHNR and CDR2 FQNEAQ (reference sequence). The CDR3 is CASTPSGASNTEAFF. CDR3 DNA sequence: TGTGCCAGCACGCCAAGCGGGGCCTCGAACACTGAAGCTTTCTTT. Full variable domain (rest looked up from reference TRBV7-9 and TRBJ1-1): DTGVSQNPRHKITKRGQNVTFRCDPISEHNRLYWYRQTLGQGPEFLTYFQNEAQLEKSRLLSDRFSAERPKGSFSTLEIQRTEQGDSAMYLCASTPSGASNTEAFFGQGTRLTVV.

Ten or more counts support this clonotype. This sequence joins TRBV28 and TRBJ2-2, with D possibly TRBD2 on 6 matching bases. Trimming cost V 5 bases and J 5 bases, with 15 bases left between them. CDR3 length: 15 residues. Per germline, CDR1 MDHEN and CDR2 SYDVKM. The chain's CDR3 is CASSEGLHLTGELFF. The CDR3 nucleotides are TGTGCCAGCAGTGAGGGACTCCATCTGACCGGGGAGCTGTTTTTT.

This chain joins TRBV29-1 and TRBJ1-2; D is unresolved. The ends were cut back, 3 bases at V and 6 bases at J, with 8 bases in the middle. Germline CDR1 reads SQVTM; CDR2 reads ANQGSEA. The CDR3 loop spans 11 amino acids. The DNA for the CDR3 is TGCAGCGTTGATTTTGTTGATGGCTACACCTTC. As protein: CSVDFVDGYTF.

J is TRBJ2-6 and V is TRBV11-2; the D call may be TRBD1 or TRBD2 (6 bases each). This CDR3 region has 17 residues. The germline V and J ends were trimmed by 4 bases and 3 bases, with 16 bases remaining between them. Germline loops: CDR1 SGHAT, CDR2 FQNNGV. CDR3 amino acids: CASSSGGRAGGANVLTF. The CDR3 DNA follows: TGTGCCAGCAGCTCCGGGGGCAGGGCTGGTGGGGCCAACGTCCTGACTTTC.

At least ten counts were recorded for this clonotype. The chain uses TRBV12-3 or TRBV12-4 and TRBJ2-3; 8 nucleotides agree with TRBD2. The V segment lost 5 bases and the J segment 7 bases; nucleotides outside the gene matches: 11. This CDR3 comprises 15 residues. CDR3 sequence (DNA): TGTGCCAGCAGTCCCCCGGGACTAGGGTTCCATACGCAGTATTTT. Its protein product is CASSPPGLGFHTQYF.

This clonotype was recorded at least ten times. The chain joins TRBV28 to TRBJ1-2; 12 bases agree with TRBD1. CDR1 MDHEN and CDR2 SYDVKM come from the germline V gene. Unmatched junction bases numbered 4, after V lost 4 bases and J lost 7 bases. This CDR3 is 14 amino acids long. The CDR3 here is CASSSGQGAPGYTF. The CDR3 nucleotides read TGTGCCAGCAGTTCGGGACAGGGGGCGCCTGGCTACACCTTC.

The V and J genes are TRBV18 and TRBJ2-3, with 7 nucleotides matching TRBD2. The germline V gene has CDR1 KGHSH and CDR2 LQKENI. The CDR3 loop spans 16 amino acids. The V gene end was trimmed by 0 bases and the J gene end by 0 bases; junction bases not matched to a gene: 3. The CDR3 nucleotides are TGTGCCAGCTCACCACCGGGAGGGGCAAGCACAGATACGCAGTATTTT. Translation gives CASSPPGGASTDTQYF. Full variable domain (missing parts from reference TRBV18 and TRBJ2-3): NAGVMQNPRHLVRRRGQEARLRCSPMKGHSHVYWYRQLPEEGLKFMVYLQKENIIDESGMPKERFSAEFPKEGPSILRIQQVVRGDSAAYFCASSPPGGASTDTQYFGPGTRLTVL.

This clonotype was seen more than once but under ten times. The rearrangement joins TRBV5-1 to TRBJ1-2, with D perhaps matching TRBD1 (6 bases). Germline V CDR1 and CDR2: SGHRS, YFSETQ. The V and J ends lost 2 bases and 4 bases respectively, with 15 bases between them. The CDR3 has 15 amino acids. The CDR3 sequence is CASSLSGGDSYGYTF. CDR3 sequence (DNA): TGCGCCAGCAGCTTATCGGGGGGCGATTCCTATGGCTACACCTTC.

This clonotype occurred many times. The V and J genes are TRBV7-8 and TRBJ1-1; the D gene is possibly TRBD1 (5 bases). This CDR3 is 16 amino acids long. The germline gives CDR1 SGHVS, CDR2 FQNEAQ. Trimming cost V 2 bases and J 0 bases, with 13 bases left between them. The CDR3 reads CASSLLGDGMNTEAFF. As DNA, the CDR3 is TGTGCCAGCAGCTTATTGGGGGACGGGATGAACACTGAAGCTTTCTTT.

This clonotype was detected a few times. V and J are TRBV6-2 or TRBV6-3 and TRBJ2-3, with 8 bases that match TRBD1. V was pared by 2 bases and J by 1 base, with 2 bases of the junction left unmatched. Looked up from germline, CDR1 is MNHEY and CDR2 is SVGEGT. The CDR3 sequence is 15 residues long. Here the CDR3 reads CASSYPDRGTDTQYF. CDR3 nucleotide sequence: TGTGCCAGCAGTTACCCGGACAGGGGCACAGATACGCAGTATTTT.

This clonotype was counted ten times or more. The V call is TRBV6-1, the J call TRBJ1-5; D may be TRBD1 (5 bases). In germline, CDR1 is MNHNS, CDR2 SASEGT. CDR3 length: 16 residues. Trimming cost V 5 bases and J 5 bases, with 19 bases left between them. CDR3 loop: CASSTFGGGKYQPQHF. The CDR3 DNA sequence: TGTGCCAGCAGTACCTTCGGGGGGGGAAAATATCAGCCCCAGCATTTT.

This clonotype occurred many times. This chain connects TRBV2 to TRBJ2-1; 11 bases line up with TRBD2. Germline CDR1 reads SNHLY; CDR2 reads FYNNEI. V trimming: 6 bases; J trimming: 5 bases; junction bases outside the gene matches: 6. The CDR3 spans 15 residues. The CDR3 here is CASRGTSGGDNEQFF. The CDR3 bases are TGTGCCAGCAGGGGCACTAGCGGGGGTGACAATGAGCAGTTCTTC.